The rows below give T cell receptor beta chains drawn from one sample of a study of post-analysis software for immune sequencing data. TCRdb reprocessed the PCR reads via MiXCR and lists one record per CDR3 protein. The sample lists approximately 730,000 distinct CDR3 sequences; 25% to 30% were seen once. Sequencing was done on a sample of blood. Every receptor here comes from a girl aged 5 to 17 with multiple sclerosis. CDR3s include the opening cysteine and the closing phenylalanine or tryptophan. A D gene is named only where the DNA matches it firmly. Clone size, where shown, is once, few, many, or a class for clones that have expanded.

abundance	v_gene	d_gene	j_gene	CDR3nt	CDR3aa
few	TRBV24-1	TRBD2	TRBJ2-1	TGTGCCACCAGTGATTTCCGCGGGAGAGGCGATGAGCAGTTCTTC	CATSDFRGRGDEQFF
-	TRBV27	TRBD1	TRBJ1-4	TGTGCCAGCAGGGGCGGGACAGCTAATGAAAAACTGTTTTTT	CASRGGTANEKLFF
few	TRBV6-5	TRBD1	TRBJ2-7	TGTGCCAGCAGTCTGACAGGGGGCTGGACCGAGCAGTACTTC	CASSLTGGWTEQYF
many	TRBV6-4	TRBD2	TRBJ2-3	TGTGCCAGCAGCCGGAGTGGTAGCGGGGGACGCACAGATACGCAGTATTTT	CASSRSGSGGRTDTQYF
many	TRBV20-1	TRBD1	TRBJ1-2	TGCAGTGCTCCAAAACAGGGGGCCTGGGGCTACACCTTC	CSAPKQGAWGYTF
many	TRBV6-1	TRBD1	TRBJ2-5	TGTGCCAGCAGTGGCTACAGGGGGCAGCGGATCCAAGAGACCCAGTACTTC	CASSGYRGQRIQETQYF
many	TRBV6-1	-	TRBJ2-5	TGTGCCAGCAGGGGGACGGGAGAGACCCAGTACTTC	CASRGTGETQYF
-	TRBV20-1	-	TRBJ2-7	TGCAGTGCTGGACCCGTAATCTCCTACGAGCAGTACTTC	CSAGPVISYEQYF
-	TRBV27	-	TRBJ1-1	TGTGCCAGCAGTTTATTGAGGGCGAGGAACACTGAAGCTTTCTTT	CASSLLRARNTEAFF
few	TRBV10-3	-	TRBJ1-2	TGTGCCATCAATCCAGGAAACTATGGCTACACCTTC	CAINPGNYGYTF
few	TRBV6-6	TRBD1	TRBJ1-2	TGTGCCAGCAGTTACGCCCCAGGGGGGGGATCCTATGGCTACACCTTC	CASSYAPGGGSYGYTF
few	TRBV7-8	-	TRBJ2-3	TGTGCCAGCAGCCAGGAGGTCGGCGGATGGCCAGATACGCAGTATTTT	CASSQEVGGWPDTQYF
few	TRBV18	-	TRBJ1-2	TGTGCCAGCTCACTGGAACAGGGCCGCGATGGCTACACCTTC	CASSLEQGRDGYTF
-	TRBV29-1	-	TRBJ1-4	TGCAGCGTTGAAACGGGGCCCCCTAACGAAAAACTGTTTTTT	CSVETGPPNEKLFF
many	TRBV12-3/TRBV12-4	TRBD2	TRBJ2-3	TGTGCCAGCACCTACAGTGGCGGGAGGGCCCGAGATACGCAGTATTTT	CASTYSGGRARDTQYF
few	TRBV27	TRBD1	TRBJ2-3	TGTGCCAGCAGTTTATACAGGGGGCAAACAGATACGCAGTATTTT	CASSLYRGQTDTQYF
-	TRBV7-2	TRBD2	TRBJ2-5	TGTGCCAGCAGATTAGGGACTAGCGGCCACGAAGAGACCCAGTACTTC	CASRLGTSGHEETQYF
few	TRBV7-2	-	TRBJ1-1	TGTGCCAGCAGCCCTAGGCCCCCCGGCAGGGGAGGCCTTGAAGCTTTCTTT	CASSPRPPGRGGLEAFF
-	TRBV27	-	TRBJ1-2	TGTGCCAGCATATGTGGCTACACCTTC	CASICGYTF
few	TRBV6-5	TRBD2	TRBJ2-1	TGTGCCAGCAGTTGGGCGGGAGCGAGGAATGAGCAGTTCTTC	CASSWAGARNEQFF
few	TRBV24-1	-	TRBJ2-1	TGTGCCACCAGTGACCCCGGGACCCTACCCAATGAGCAGTTCTTC	CATSDPGTLPNEQFF
few	TRBV6-6	-	TRBJ1-6	TGTGCCAGCAGTTACGAGGCCTGGGGGAATGGTAATTCACCCCTCCACTTT	CASSYEAWGNGNSPLHF